This TCR beta chain originates from a study of T cells after yellow fever vaccination. A few counts support this clonotype. Its antigen is currently unknown. TCRdb ran MiXCR on the 5' RACE reads and lists one entry per CDR3 protein. This repertoire shows 200,000 to 300,000 distinct CDR3 sequences, over 3% found once; its top ten account for under 20%. Study-wide findings and caveats: Clones that expanded after primary vaccination mostly reappeared after the booster (less than 98% CD4, 80% to 90% CD8). It was a weaker secondary response, yet one that peaked faster, at day 5 versus 15. It was a small share of clonotypes that appeared in both CD4 and CD8 compartments.

Germline values: CDR1 SGHDT, CDR2 YYEEEE. The junction had 9 bases not matched to a gene; V was cut back by 3 bases and J by 5 bases. This CDR3 region has 15 residues. V usage is TRBV5-6 and J usage is TRBJ2-7; the match to TRBD1 covers 9 bases. This TCR derives from a man aged 18 to 29 who received the YFV17D yellow fever vaccine. Sample: PBMCs, taken 15 days after the yellow fever booster vaccination. The CDR3 nucleotides are TGTGCCAGCAGCTGGGGATCCGGGACAGGGAACGAGCAGTACTTC. Its protein is CASSWGSGTGNEQYF.